The 12 T cell receptor beta chains presented below share a single source sample, sequenced in a study of blood T cell repertoires in COVID-19. The data were produced by immunoSEQ multiplex PCR, yet TCRdb's version contains in-frame clones alone and is incomplete. The data contain more than 100,000 clones, approximately 90% of them singletons. The sample taken for sequencing was peripheral blood. The receptor set was obtained from a man between 65 and 79 years old with active COVID-19.

The J gene is TRBJ2-6, the V gene TRBV5-5, with D possibly TRBD2 on 6 matching bases. V dropped 0 bases and J dropped 0 bases, with 13 bases sitting between them. This CDR3 has 18 amino acids. Germline assignment: CDR1 SGHKS and CDR2 YYEKEE (reference sequence). In DNA form, the CDR3 reads TGTGCCAGCAGCTTGGTGGCCGGGGGTAGCTCTGGGGCCAACGTCCTGACTTTC. Amino acid sequence: CASSLVAGGSSGANVLTF.

The rearrangement links TRBV28 to TRBJ1-2; 7 bases fit TRBD1. In germline, CDR1 is MDHEN, CDR2 SYDVKM. J gave up 4 bases and V 6 bases, and 14 bases lay outside the gene matches. This CDR3 comprises 16 residues. CDR3 nucleotides: TGTGCCAGCAGATTACTAATACGGACAGGAAGCTATGGCTACACCTTC. Its protein product is CASRLLIRTGSYGYTF.

The chain uses TRBV2 and TRBJ1-2; maybe TRBD1 (5 bases). The CDR3 consists of 13 residues. Germline CDR1 is SNHLY and CDR2 is FYNNEI. V was trimmed by 3 bases and J by 7 bases, leaving 12 bases between them. This CDR3 is CASSDGTRGGYTF. The DNA of the CDR3 is TGTGCCAGCAGTGACGGGACTCGGGGTGGCTACACCTTC. Looking up the rest from reference TRBV2 and TRBJ1-2 gives the full variable domain: EPEVTQTPSHQVTQMGQEVILRCVPISNHLYFYWYRQILGQKVEFLVSFYNNEISEKSEIFDDQFSVERPDGSNFTLKIRSTKLEDSAMYFCASSDGTRGGYTFGSGTRLTVV.

The chain recombines TRBV7-6 with TRBJ2-1; 14 bases line up with TRBD2. Losses at the gene ends were 4 bases for V and 2 bases for J; bases not matched to a gene: 10. CDR1 and CDR2 (germline): SGHVS, FNYEAQ. This CDR3 has 19 residues. The CDR3 loop reads CASSSPRLAGGYAYNEQFF. CDR3 DNA sequence: TGTGCCAGCAGCTCTCCACGACTAGCGGGAGGGTACGCCTACAATGAGCAGTTCTTC.

The chain employs TRBV6-5 and TRBJ2-7; 8 positions agree with TRBD1. CDR1 is MNHEY and CDR2 is SVGAGI in the germline V gene. The CDR3 runs 15 residues. V lost 8 bases, J lost 4 bases, and 13 bases stayed unmatched. The CDR3 DNA reads TGTGCCAGCGCTCCCACCGGGACAGGAACATACGAGCAGTACTTC. This translates into CASAPTGTGTYEQYF.

The chain couples TRBV5-6 to TRBJ2-5; D unresolved. Trimming took off 2 bases at V and 4 bases at J, with 12 bases between the two ends. CDR1 is SGHDT, CDR2 YYEEEE, per germline. The CDR3 covers 14 residues. The CDR3 nucleotides are TGTGCCAGCAGCTTTTGGCCCTCCCGAGAGACCCAGTACTTC. Translating it yields CASSFWPSRETQYF. The full variable domain, in which reference TRBV5-6 and TRBJ2-5 provide the parts outside the CDR3, is DAGVTQSPTHLIKTRGQQVTLRCSPKSGHDTVSWYQQALGQGPQFIFQYYEEEERQRGNFPDRFSGHQFPNYSSELNVNALLLGDSALYLCASSFWPSRETQYFGPGTRLLVL.

The CDR3 here is CASSIAGGGADTQYF. CDR3 in DNA: TGTGCCAGCAGTATAGCGGGAGGGGGGGCAGATACGCAGTATTTT. The V call is TRBV2, the J call TRBJ2-3; 11 nucleotides align to TRBD2. Germline CDR1 and CDR2: SNHLY and FYNNEI. With 5 bases clipped from V and 4 bases from J, the junction kept 5 bases outside the gene matches. CDR3 length: 15 residues.

The chain uses TRBV25-1 and TRBJ1-2; D remains unclear. Trimming took off 4 bases at V and 2 bases at J, with 14 bases between the two ends. CDR3 length equals 15 residues. Germline V lookup: CDR1 MGHDK, CDR2 SYGVNS. The CDR3 DNA follows: TGTGCCAGCAGTGCCTCGACGGGTATAAACTATGGCTACACCTTC. Its protein is CASSASTGINYGYTF.

This chain uses TRBV5-1 with TRBJ2-5; tentatively, D is TRBD1 (6 bases). The CDR3 is made up of 15 amino acids. V lost 0 bases and J 2 bases, leaving 11 bases between the germline ends. Germline V gives CDR1 SGHRS, CDR2 YFSETQ. The CDR3 DNA reads as TGCGCCAGCAGCTTGGCAGGGGCCAGACAAGAGACCCAGTACTTC. Its protein product is CASSLAGARQETQYF.

This chain connects TRBV4-2 to TRBJ1-1, with 9 bases fitting TRBD1. From germline, CDR1 is LGHNA and CDR2 YNFKEQ. The junction had 6 bases not matched to a gene; V was cut back by 4 bases and J by 0 bases. The CDR3 consists of 16 residues. The CDR3 here is CASSPRTGAMNTEAFF. For the CDR3, the DNA is TGTGCCAGCAGCCCTCGGACAGGGGCGATGAACACTGAAGCTTTCTTT.

V usage is TRBV7-3 and J usage is TRBJ2-7, with 9 bases fitting TRBD2. V shed 5 bases and J 6 bases; nucleotides not matched to a gene: 5. The CDR3 consists of 13 residues. Germline CDR1 and CDR2: SGHTA and FQGTGA. CDR3 protein: CASSTRLAAEQYF. The CDR3 coding sequence is TGTGCCAGCAGCACCCGACTAGCGGCCGAGCAGTACTTC.

This chain uses TRBV7-7 with TRBJ2-2, with TRBD1 matching 7 bases. The V gene's germline CDR1 is SSHAT and CDR2 FNYEAQ (reference sequence). V lost 5 bases, J lost 4 bases, and 7 bases stayed unmatched. This CDR3 spans 15 amino acids. The chain's CDR3 is CASSLDRVGTGELFF. In DNA, the CDR3 is TGTGCCAGCAGCCTAGACAGGGTGGGCACCGGGGAGCTGTTTTTT.